A few counts support the clone carrying this TCR beta chain. Its target is not known. The data were taken from a study of cytomegalovirus exposure and HLA in healthy donors. Study-level background: From donors who were HLA-typed, an early data release held 75 million to 85 million unique TCRs. Whole-study results and caveats: The records held CMV serostatus as the only immune exposure information.

Vbeta (60) and Jbeta (13) primers were used in the PCR. The data were produced by immunoSEQ multiplex PCR, yet TCRdb's version contains in-frame clones alone and is incomplete. The data show about 120,000 clones, roughly 80% seen once. Sequenced material: PBMCs. The clonotype was recovered from a man aged 25 to 40 in good health and CMV-seropositive.

The chain's CDR3 is CASLPSGGTYGYTF. The CDR3 DNA sequence: TGTGCCAGCCTCCCGAGTGGGGGGACTTATGGCTACACCTTC. This chain joins TRBV7-9 and TRBJ1-2; D is perhaps TRBD1 (5 bases). Per the germline V gene, CDR1 is SEHNR and CDR2 is FQNEAQ (reference sequence). V was shortened by 8 bases and J by 5 bases, with 18 bases between the two germline ends. This CDR3 is 14 amino acids long.